This T cell receptor beta chain came from a study of radiotherapy plus CTLA-4 blockade in lung cancer. Assay: immunoSEQ multiplex PCR; the TCRdb copy retains only in-frame clones and omits some. The sample shows about 39,000 clones, 79% of them seen only once. The CDR3 runs 14 residues. In germline, CDR1 is LNHDA, CDR2 SQIVND (reference sequence). Trimming took off 9 bases at V and 0 bases at J, with 14 bases between the two ends. This sequence originates from a human donor with non-small cell lung cancer that progressed on radiotherapy plus ipilimumab. The sequences come from peripheral blood, collected from a patient treated with radiotherapy plus ipilimumab. The chain has TRBV19 and TRBJ1-1; D unresolved. The CDR3: CASRRAGLNTEAFF. The CDR3, as DNA: TGTGCCAGCCGGCGTGCGGGGTTGAACACTGAAGCTTTCTTT.